The entry below describes one TCR beta chain. Its antigen is not yet known. No base quality values were provided; no much bigger clone lies one nucleotide off. The sample originates from a study of neoadjuvant anti-PD-1 for oral cavity cancer listed by TCRdb under 2021. Looking at the study overall: Before undergoing curative-intent surgical resection, most patients got three to four biweekly nivolumab doses at 3 mg/kg. A roughly 33% response rate was observed in the parent correlative cohort, in which more than 9 patients were included. Under RECIST 1.1, patients with complete response, partial response or stable disease were classed as responders, and patients with progression were classed as non-responders. Patients without progression received a fourth nivolumab dose around day 43 and underwent definitive surgical resection on days 50-56.

Summary of the overall study and its limitations: Within PBMCs, T cell clonality (Gini index) was significantly higher in non-responders than responders after neoadjuvant nivolumab. Higher pretreatment blood TCRbeta clonality and lower post-treatment tumor TCRbeta clonality were correlated with higher pretreatment blood Treg/Th17 ratios. The TCR analyses had only three patients in each response group, and the authors called for validation in larger cohorts.

Trimming takes 1 base from V and 6 bases from J, and the germline ends sit 10 bases apart. The CDR3 starts with the cysteine, ends with the phenylalanine, and has 14 residues. Of the read, only the CDR3 DNA is kept; its 42 bases are in frame from base 1. Taken from the germline V gene, the CDR1 and CDR2 loops are SGHAT and FQNNGV. Read against the paper, the sample's time point label means: before neoadjuvant nivolumab. None of the patients had received prior systemic or radiation treatment, and all were newly diagnosed with stage II-IVA oral cavity squamous cell carcinoma. The cohort was composed of patients with HPV-negative, locally advanced oral cavity squamous cell carcinoma. No culture maintenance or expansion was done, as the peripheral blood mononuclear cells went straight to analysis. Samples were obtained from a longitudinal correlative study of a single-arm phase II trial of neoadjuvant nivolumab in oral cavity squamous cell carcinoma. Subject-matched pre- and post-treatment PBMCs and tumors from three responders and three non-responders underwent genomic DNA-based TCRbeta sequencing. Peripheral blood mononuclear cells were drawn once before nivolumab treatment and a second time after treatment, when surgery took place. The Maxwell RSC DNA from Cells kit was used to extract genomic DNA from PBMCs.

For deep sequencing of PBMC libraries, mostly roughly 0.5 ug of input genomic DNA was used, and six replicates were run per sample. The immunoSEQ hsTCRbeta kit was used to prepare TCRbeta libraries according to the manufacturer's instructions. The finished libraries were brought together in one pool at 3 to 3.5 nM, which was then read using an Illumina NovaSeq 6000 S4 flow cell. The authors' pipeline ran thus. The immunoSEQ Analyzer was used for raw data preprocessing and quality control. The analysis was limited to productive rearrangements, and each clonotype was defined by a unique CDR3 amino acid sequence. Using the R package tcR, the researchers computed the Gini-Simpson index as their estimate of repertoire clonality. Student's t test was used to compare Gini indices, and Pearson correlation was used to assess associations with tumor size change. TCRdb holds this immuneACCESS table with in-frame rearrangements only. Some clones are missing; in checked studies, unresolved V genes explain under half, and the rest has no known cause. V, J and clone size are those of that table, while D and trimming were read from the DNA. The sample table contains about 79,000 clones; only one count was recorded for around 83% of them. The ten largest clones add up to approximately 3.6% of the sample.

The source is a person aged 40 to 85 with oral cavity squamous cell carcinoma. This specimen was PBMCs, taken before nivolumab (anti-PD-1) treatment. This sequence uses TRBV11-2 and TRBJ2-1; TRBD2 is possibly the D segment (7 matching bases). This receptor carries the CDR3 CASSLAGGSNEQFF. DNA sequence: TGTGCCAGCAGCTTAGCGGGGGGCTCCAATGAGCAGTTCTTC.